This T cell receptor (beta chain) came from a study of blood T cell repertoires in COVID-19. Study overall: The study drew acute and convalescent COVID-19 samples from the United States, Italy and Spain.

In the source study's methods: Amplification of reference gene primers provided the estimated nucleated cell counts. Sequenced by immunoSEQ multiplex PCR; TCRdb stores in-frame clones only, minus some. Clonal size and the V and J genes are those of that table, whereas D and trimming came from the DNA. The sample has under 200,000 clones; about 83% are singletons. Remarks on this clone: Other DNA sequences in the same sample also yield this CDR3.

Germline V lookup: CDR1 LGHDT, CDR2 YNNKEL (reference sequence). The CDR3 runs to 14 residues. The ends lost 1 base at V and 5 bases at J; junction bases unmatched: 0. The V and J genes are TRBV3-1 (or the pseudogene TRBV3-2) and TRBJ1-5, with 9 bases fitting TRBD1. Sequenced sample: peripheral blood. The TCR comes from a woman between 65 and 79 years old who had recovered from COVID-19. The DNA of the CDR3 is TGTGCCAGCAGCCAAGGGACAGGGGATCAGCCCCAGCATTTT. It translates to CASSQGTGDQPQHF.